The 10 T cell receptor beta chains below all came from one sample that was sequenced in a study of shared clonotypes between healthy human individuals. Profiled with immunoSEQ multiplex PCR; TCRdb holds only in-frame clones, not every one. This sample has 1,500,000 or so clones; 97% to 99% occur once, and the top ten carry about 0.4%. The sequenced sample consisted of naive CD4+ T cells sorted from blood. Subset here: CD45RA+ positively selected. The receptors derive from a man younger than 40 in good health.

On this clone: The sample carries other DNA sequences with the same CDR3. The chain joins TRBV7-6 to TRBJ2-5; 7 bases match TRBD2. CDR1 and CDR2 (germline): SGHVS, FNYEAQ. CDR3 length: 14 residues. J gave up 2 bases and V 0 bases, and 0 bases lay outside the gene matches. The CDR3 loop reads CASSLAAGQETQYF. In nucleotides, the CDR3 is TGTGCCAGCAGCTTAGCAGCGGGGCAAGAGACCCAGTACTTC.

The chain combines TRBV6-1 with TRBJ1-2, with D perhaps TRBD1 (6 bases). Trimming stripped 7 bases from V and 8 bases from J, with 17 bases between. The CDR3 sequence is 13 residues long. Germline loops: CDR1 MNHNS, CDR2 SASEGT. Written as DNA, the CDR3 is TGTGCCAGCATTTTCATAGAAGGGGGAGGCTACACCTTC. Its protein product is CASIFIEGGGYTF.

The chain has TRBV7-9 and TRBJ1-4; 7 bases align to TRBD1. Germline V lookup: CDR1 SEHNR, CDR2 FQNEAQ (reference sequence). V shed 2 bases and J 7 bases; nucleotides not matched to a gene: 7. The CDR3 has 15 amino acids. The CDR3 here is CASSLTAAGGEKLFF. CDR3 nucleotides: TGTGCCAGCAGCTTAACGGCGGCAGGGGGTGAAAAACTGTTTTTT.

The chain joins TRBV2 to TRBJ1-1; 9 bases align to TRBD1. The trim removed 6 bases at V and 10 bases at J, leaving 9 bases unmatched. Germline assignment: CDR1 SNHLY and CDR2 FYNNEI. The CDR3 runs 13 residues. The CDR3 coding sequence is TGTGCCAGCAGCCCCTTGTGGGACAGGGCAGCTTTCTTT. Protein product: CASSPLWDRAAFF. The full variable domain, with the rest looked up from reference TRBV2 and TRBJ1-1, is EPEVTQTPSHQVTQMGQEVILRCVPISNHLYFYWYRQILGQKVEFLVSFYNNEISEKSEIFDDQFSVERPDGSNFTLKIRSTKLEDSAMYFCASSPLWDRAAFFGQGTRLTVV.

The chain has TRBV7-2 and TRBJ1-1; D is undetermined. V shed 5 bases and J shed 10 bases, with 14 bases lying between them. There are 12 residues in the CDR3. From germline, CDR1 is SGHTA and CDR2 FQGNSA. CDR3 sequence: CASSPVSSGAFF. DNA for the CDR3: TGTGCCAGCAGCCCAGTTAGTAGTGGAGCTTTCTTT.

The CDR3 here is CASSRQGKGETQYF. Here the CDR3 DNA reads TGTGCCAGCAGCCGACAGGGGAAAGGGGAGACCCAGTACTTC. This rearrangement joins TRBV7-6 to TRBJ2-5; the match to TRBD1 covers 8 bases. V lost 5 bases to trimming and J lost 5 bases; unmatched junction nucleotides: 7. This CDR3 spans 14 amino acids. Germline-derived CDR1 and CDR2 are SGHVS and FNYEAQ.

The chain recombines TRBV5-1 with TRBJ2-1; 13 bases are shared with TRBD2. Germline V gene data show CDR1 as SGHRS and CDR2 as YFSETQ. The CDR3 extends over 15 amino acids. With 1 base clipped from V and 7 bases from J, the junction kept 2 bases outside the gene matches. The CDR3 sequence: CASSLRTSGSNEQFF. The CDR3, as DNA: TGCGCCAGCAGCTTGCGGACTAGCGGGAGTAATGAGCAGTTCTTC.

This rearrangement joins TRBV5-1 to TRBJ2-7; D might be TRBD1 (5 bases). The V end lost 1 base, the J end lost 3 bases, and 11 bases lay between the germline ends. CDR1 and CDR2 from the germline V gene are SGHRS and YFSETQ. This CDR3 is 14 amino acids long. CDR3 DNA: TGCGCCAGCAGCTTGCACAGGACCTACTACGAGCAGTACTTC. Its translation is CASSLHRTYYEQYF. Based on the CDR3 plus reference TRBV5-1 and TRBJ2-7, the full variable domain is KAGVTQTPRYLIKTRGQQVTLSCSPISGHRSVSWYQQTPGQGLQFLFEYFSETQRNKGNFPGRFSGRQFSNSRSEMNVSTLELGDSALYLCASSLHRTYYEQYFGPGTRLTVT.

This chain connects TRBV10-3 to TRBJ1-1, with D perhaps TRBD1 (5 bases). Germline CDR1 and CDR2: ENHRY and SYGVKD. CDR3 length: 16 residues. Trimming shortened V by 2 bases and J by 6 bases, and 19 bases separated the two germline ends. CDR3 nucleotide sequence: TGTGCCATCAGTGAGACCTACCGGGGACCGACTGCTGAAGCTTTCTTT. It encodes CAISETYRGPTAEAFF.

Concerning this clone itself: Distinct nucleotide sequences in the sample also encode this CDR3. The chain has TRBV5-1 and TRBJ2-7; D is possibly TRBD1 or TRBD2 (6 bases each). V dropped 2 bases and J dropped 6 bases, with 12 bases sitting between them. This CDR3 is built from 13 residues. Germline values: CDR1 SGHRS, CDR2 YFSETQ. The CDR3 nucleotides are TGCGCCAGCAGCTTACCCGGAGGGGGCGAGCAGTACTTC. Translating gives CASSLPGGGEQYF.